What follows are 30 T cell receptor beta chains derived from one specimen sequenced in a study of Ad26.COV2.S vaccination and SARS-CoV-2 variants. Here immunoSEQ multiplex PCR was the method, and the copy in TCRdb shows in-frame clones only, minus some. The table records approximately 460,000 clones, about 89% of them present only once. Sample treatment: about 20 received Ad26.COV2.S at low or high dose, single or two shots; 5 received placebo; per-sample allocation not given. After the first vaccine or placebo injection, samples were drawn on day 63. The material sequenced was peripheral blood, taken in a trial of Ad26.COV2.S vaccine versus placebo. The receptors were sampled from a person between 18 and 65 years old who received the Ad26.COV2.S COVID-19 vaccine or a placebo.

The V and J genes are TRBV30 and TRBJ1-1; D is possibly TRBD1 (5 bases). The V end was cut by 6 bases, the J end by 0 bases, with 14 bases between. Germline V gene lookup returns CDR1 GTSNPN and CDR2 SVGIG (reference sequence). The CDR3 loop spans 14 amino acids. CDR3 sequence: CACLVGGVNTEAFF. The CDR3 nucleotides read TGTGCCTGCCTGGTGGGAGGGGTGAACACTGAAGCTTTCTTT.

The chain couples TRBV6-5 to TRBJ1-1; the D is unclear. Trimming took off 7 bases at V and 3 bases at J, with 12 bases between the two ends. CDR3 length: 13 amino acids. Per germline, CDR1 MNHEY and CDR2 SVGAGI. CDR3 loop: CASTLRGYTEAFF. CDR3 nucleotides: TGTGCCAGCACCTTACGAGGGTACACTGAAGCTTTCTTT.

This clone was observed a single time. The chain employs TRBV11-2 and TRBJ1-4, with no clear D. CDR1 is SGHAT, CDR2 FQNNGV, per germline. Trimming took 4 bases from V and 1 from J, leaving 10 bases between them. The CDR3 has 15 amino acids. The CDR3 here is CASSSLGVTNEKLFF. CDR3 in DNA: TGTGCCAGCAGCTCCCTAGGAGTAACTAATGAAAAACTGTTTTTT.

This rearrangement joins TRBV9 to TRBJ1-1, with a possible D match to TRBD1 (6 bases). The CDR3 has 15 amino acids. CDR1 and CDR2 from the germline V gene are SGDLS and YYNGEE. Trimming took off 3 bases at V and 0 bases at J, with 12 bases between the two ends. The CDR3, as DNA: TGTGCCAGCAGCGGGGGGGCGCTACTGAACACTGAAGCTTTCTTT. This gives the protein CASSGGALLNTEAFF.

The J gene is TRBJ2-7, the V gene TRBV27; D might be TRBD1 (5 bases). The CDR3 runs to 18 residues. Trimming took off 2 bases at V and 3 bases at J, with 23 bases between the two ends. Looked up from germline, CDR1 is MNHEY and CDR2 is SMNVEV (reference sequence). CDR3: CASSLRPRAGVNGYEQYF. CDR3 DNA sequence: TGTGCCAGCAGTTTAAGGCCCAGGGCAGGAGTGAATGGCTACGAGCAGTACTTC.

The genes are TRBV28 and TRBJ1-5; 7 bases line up with TRBD1. With V trimmed by 6 bases and J by 1 base, 3 bases remained unmatched. This CDR3 is 14 amino acids long. Germline-derived CDR1 and CDR2 are MDHEN and SYDVKM. The CDR3: CASRRDRSNQPQHF. CDR3 bases: TGTGCCAGCAGGAGGGACAGAAGCAATCAGCCCCAGCATTTT.

The J gene is TRBJ2-7, the V gene TRBV5-4; 8 bases are shared with TRBD2. This CDR3 has 15 amino acids. Germline loops: CDR1 SGHNT, CDR2 YYREEE (reference sequence). Unmatched junction bases numbered 8, after V lost 3 bases and J lost 3 bases. CDR3 DNA: TGTGCCAGCAGCTCCTTCGGGACTAGATACTACGAGCAGTACTTC. Its protein is CASSSFGTRYYEQYF.

The rearrangement uses TRBV3-1 (or the pseudogene TRBV3-2) and TRBJ1-2; 7 nucleotides match TRBD1. Germline lookup yields CDR1 LGHDT and CDR2 YNNKEL (reference sequence). The CDR3 has 15 residues. V shed 6 bases and J 1 base; nucleotides not matched to a gene: 8. CDR3 DNA: TGTGCCAGCAGACTCGGGACAGCAATTAACTATGGCTACACCTTC. Translating gives CASRLGTAINYGYTF.

The V gene is TRBV20-1, the J gene TRBJ2-7; D is perhaps TRBD1 or TRBD2 (5 bases each). V gave up 3 bases and J gave up 0 bases, with 12 bases separating them. CDR3 length: 14 residues. The V gene's germline CDR1 is DFQATT and CDR2 SNEGSKA (reference sequence). The CDR3 is CSASLQGPSYEQYF. CDR3 in DNA: TGCAGTGCTAGTCTGCAGGGACCCTCCTACGAGCAGTACTTC.

The chain employs TRBV4-1 and TRBJ2-3; 8 bases are a match to TRBD2. The CDR3 consists of 16 residues. Losses at the gene ends were 3 bases for V and 3 bases for J; bases not matched to a gene: 8. Germline CDR1 and CDR2: MGHRA and YSYEKL. CDR3 sequence (DNA): TGCGCCAGCAGCCATATGGGAGCGGGAGTTACAGATACGCAGTATTTT. It specifies CASSHMGAGVTDTQYF.

V and J are TRBV2 and TRBJ1-2; tentatively, D is TRBD1 (5 bases). The V gene lost 3 bases and the J gene lost 4 bases, with 9 bases spanning the gap. The germline V gene has CDR1 SNHLY and CDR2 FYNNEI. The CDR3 loop spans 13 amino acids. The CDR3 protein is CASSDPGGYGYTF. The CDR3 nucleotides read TGTGCCAGCAGTGATCCTGGGGGCTATGGCTACACCTTC.

The V and J genes are TRBV10-3 and TRBJ1-3, with 9 nucleotides matching TRBD1. The CDR3 covers 14 residues. The V gene end was trimmed by 5 bases and the J gene end by 8 bases; junction bases not matched to a gene: 7. Germline V gene data show CDR1 as ENHRY and CDR2 as SYGVKD. In nucleotides, the CDR3 is TGTGCCATCAGTCGGACAGGGGCCGCGGACACCATATATTTT. It yields the protein CAISRTGAADTIYF.

V usage is TRBV27 and J usage is TRBJ2-7, with D unresolved. This CDR3 has 13 residues. Germline loops: CDR1 MNHEY, CDR2 SMNVEV (reference sequence). Between the trimmed V and J ends, which lost 4 bases and 5 bases, there was a span of 12 bases. The chain's CDR3 is CASSSPVGDEQYF. The CDR3 coding sequence is TGTGCCAGCAGTTCGCCCGTTGGGGACGAGCAGTACTTC.

This clone was seen once. This chain connects TRBV30 to TRBJ1-6; no clear D gene. The V gene's germline CDR1 is GTSNPN and CDR2 SVGIG (reference sequence). V was trimmed by 0 bases and J by 9 bases, leaving 12 bases between them. This CDR3 region has 14 residues. CDR3 sequence: CAWSVRPSSSPLHF. CDR3 sequence (DNA): TGTGCCTGGAGTGTACGGCCGAGCTCTTCACCCCTCCACTTT.

In this sample, this clone turned up a few times. The V and J genes are TRBV28 and TRBJ1-5, with D uncertain. The CDR3 is 13 amino acids. Looked up from germline, CDR1 is MDHEN and CDR2 is SYDVKM. Trimming removed 7 bases from V and 5 bases from J, with 12 bases in between. The CDR3 bases are TGTGCCAGCACCCTTTGGCTTTATCAGCCCCAGCATTTT. Translating it yields CASTLWLYQPQHF.

The CDR3 bases are TGCGCCAGCAGCTTGGGGGCCGGAGGTGGGGCCAACGTCCTGACTTTC. Its protein product is CASSLGAGGGANVLTF. The chain has TRBV5-1 and TRBJ2-6; weak D call: TRBD2 (5 bases). The CDR3 loop spans 16 amino acids. Germline V gene sequence: CDR1 SGHRS, CDR2 YFSETQ. Trimming shortened V by 0 bases and J by 3 bases, and 10 bases separated the two germline ends.

The chain recombines TRBV5-1 with TRBJ2-2; the D is unclear. CDR3 size: 15 residues. The V gene lost 5 bases and the J gene lost 0 bases, with 11 bases spanning the gap. Germline V gene sequence: CDR1 SGHRS, CDR2 YFSETQ. The DNA of the CDR3 is TGCGCCAGCAGGAATTACGATTCGAACACCGGGGAGCTGTTTTTT. Protein product: CASRNYDSNTGELFF. The full variable domain, with the rest looked up from reference TRBV5-1 and TRBJ2-2, is KAGVTQTPRYLIKTRGQQVTLSCSPISGHRSVSWYQQTPGQGLQFLFEYFSETQRNKGNFPGRFSGRQFSNSRSEMNVSTLELGDSALYLCASRNYDSNTGELFFGEGSRLTVL.

This clone showed up just a few times. The chain carries TRBV7-6 and TRBJ2-7; D is undetermined. Trimming removed 4 bases from V and 0 bases from J, with 25 bases in between. The CDR3 is made up of 19 amino acids. The germline V gene has CDR1 SGHVS and CDR2 FNYEAQ. For the CDR3, the DNA is TGTGCCAGCAGCTCCGAGGCGATAGGAAGACACGGCCACTCCTACGAGCAGTACTTC. As protein: CASSSEAIGRHGHSYEQYF.

In this sample, this clone turned up a few times. This chain connects TRBV6-2 or TRBV6-3 to TRBJ2-1; TRBD2 matches at 10 bases. Germline V gene lookup returns CDR1 MNHEY and CDR2 SVGEGT. V trimming: 0 bases; J trimming: 3 bases; junction bases outside the gene matches: 11. There are 19 residues in the CDR3. The CDR3 here is CASSYSRTSGSPNYNEQFF. CDR3 bases: TGTGCCAGCAGTTACTCGAGGACTAGCGGAAGCCCCAACTACAATGAGCAGTTCTTC.

This clone was seen once. The V call is TRBV2, the J call TRBJ1-2; D is uncertain. CDR1 and CDR2 (germline): SNHLY, FYNNEI. Trimming removed 3 bases from V and 2 bases from J, with 13 bases in between. This CDR3 spans 15 amino acids. The CDR3 nucleotides are TGTGCCAGCAGTGATGGTACAGCCAGAAACTATGGCTACACCTTC. Amino acid sequence: CASSDGTARNYGYTF. The variable domain in full, with the rest retrieved from reference TRBV2 and TRBJ1-2, is EPEVTQTPSHQVTQMGQEVILRCVPISNHLYFYWYRQILGQKVEFLVSFYNNEISEKSEIFDDQFSVERPDGSNFTLKIRSTKLEDSAMYFCASSDGTARNYGYTFGSGTRLTVV.

The chain combines TRBV3-1 (or the pseudogene TRBV3-2) with TRBJ2-1, with unresolved D. The CDR3 loop spans 11 amino acids. Germline V gene lookup returns CDR1 LGHDT and CDR2 YNNKEL (reference sequence). The V end lost 6 bases, the J end lost 4 bases, and 4 bases lay between the germline ends. CDR3 DNA sequence: TGTGCCAGCAGTCGTTACAATGAGCAGTTCTTC. It translates to CASSRYNEQFF.

This chain uses TRBV7-2 with TRBJ1-4; TRBD1 agrees at 9 bases. CDR1 is SGHTA, CDR2 FQGNSA, per germline. This CDR3 is 15 amino acids long. V dropped 5 bases and J dropped 8; count of bases not matched to a gene: 9. The chain's CDR3 is CASSVHRGPGEKLFF. The DNA of the CDR3 is TGTGCCAGCAGCGTCCACAGGGGGCCGGGGGAAAAACTGTTTTTT.

As regards this clone: At one boundary the junction diverges from the germline segment, which might be a read error. V is TRBV11-2 and J is TRBJ2-7; a possible D gene is TRBD2 (7 bases). The CDR3 length is 13 residues. The V gene's germline CDR1 is SGHAT and CDR2 FQNNGV. In nucleotides, the CDR3 is TGTGCCAGCAGCCCAGAGGGGGGGAATCGCCTAATATTC. Its translation: CASSPEGGNRLIF.

This chain uses TRBV9 with TRBJ1-5; D is possibly TRBD1 (5 bases). V was clipped by 0 bases and J by 6 bases, with 13 bases between them. This CDR3 has 15 residues. Germline V lookup: CDR1 SGDLS, CDR2 YYNGEE. The CDR3 bases are TGTGCCAGCAGCGTAGGAGGGGTGGTGGGTCAGCCCCAGCATTTT. Translation: CASSVGGVVGQPQHF.

This clone came up once. CDR3 sequence: CATSDSGPPGELFF. In DNA, the CDR3 is TGTGCCACCAGTGATTCGGGTCCCCCCGGGGAGCTGTTTTTT. This sequence joins TRBV24-1 and TRBJ2-2; no clear D. Trimming took off 2 bases at V and 6 bases at J, with 9 bases between the two ends. The V gene's germline CDR1 is KGHDR and CDR2 SFDVKD. CDR3 length: 14 residues.

The J gene is TRBJ2-1, the V gene TRBV24-1; 11 positions agree with TRBD2. V lost 5 bases, J lost 0 bases, and 11 bases stayed unmatched. This CDR3 contains 19 residues. Looked up from germline, CDR1 is KGHDR and CDR2 is SFDVKD. CDR3 bases: TGTGCCACCAGTGGTCTAGCGGGAGGTGGGCCGAGCTCCTACAATGAGCAGTTCTTC. Protein product: CATSGLAGGGPSSYNEQFF.

The chain recombines TRBV4-2 with TRBJ2-7, with 14 bases lining up with TRBD2. With 1 base clipped from V and 5 bases from J, the junction kept 10 bases outside the gene matches. Germline CDR1 and CDR2: LGHNA and YNFKEQ. This CDR3 has 18 amino acids. CDR3 protein: CASSQAGTSGRGADEQYF. The CDR3 DNA is TGTGCCAGCAGCCAAGCCGGGACTAGCGGGAGAGGGGCCGACGAGCAGTACTTC.

The chain links TRBV5-6 to TRBJ2-7; TRBD1 matches at 8 bases. Germline trimming cut 4 bases from V and 2 bases from J; bases unmatched to any gene: 11. This CDR3 has 16 amino acids. Germline V gene lookup returns CDR1 SGHDT and CDR2 YYEEEE. The CDR3 loop reads CASSARQGWVPYEQYF. CDR3 sequence (DNA): TGTGCCAGCAGCGCCCGACAGGGGTGGGTCCCCTACGAGCAGTACTTC.

The chain combines TRBV3-1 (or the pseudogene TRBV3-2) with TRBJ2-2, with 10 bases lining up with TRBD1. CDR3 length equals 15 residues. Trimming at V came to 2 bases and at J to 4 bases, leaving 1 base not matched to a gene. Looked up from germline, CDR1 is LGHDT and CDR2 is YNNKEL (reference sequence). This CDR3 is CASSQWTGGTGELFF. The CDR3 region has the DNA TGTGCCAGCAGCCAATGGACAGGGGGCACCGGGGAGCTGTTTTTT.

V gene TRBV6-5 combines with J gene TRBJ2-2; no definite D call. V shed 6 bases and J shed 8 bases, with 13 bases lying between them. This CDR3 spans 13 amino acids. Looked up from germline, CDR1 is MNHEY and CDR2 is SVGAGI. The chain's CDR3 is CASSSRGPGELFF. The CDR3 coding sequence is TGTGCCAGCAGCTCCCGTGGCCCGGGGGAGCTGTTTTTT.